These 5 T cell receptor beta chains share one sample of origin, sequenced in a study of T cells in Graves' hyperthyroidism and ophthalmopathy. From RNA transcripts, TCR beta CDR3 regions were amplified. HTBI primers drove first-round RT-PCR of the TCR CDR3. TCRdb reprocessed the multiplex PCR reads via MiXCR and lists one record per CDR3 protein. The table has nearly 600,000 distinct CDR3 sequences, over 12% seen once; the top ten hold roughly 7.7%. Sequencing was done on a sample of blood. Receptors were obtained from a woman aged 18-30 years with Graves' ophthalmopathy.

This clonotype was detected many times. The chain's CDR3 is CASSLLGIGETQYF. The CDR3 DNA reads TGTGCCAGCAGTTTACTGGGGATAGGAGAGACCCAGTACTTC. The chain has TRBV12-3 or TRBV12-4 and TRBJ2-5, with no clear D. The V and J ends lost 2 bases and 4 bases respectively, with 11 bases between them. The CDR3 extends over 14 amino acids.

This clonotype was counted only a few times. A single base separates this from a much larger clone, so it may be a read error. DNA of the CDR3: TGTGCCAGCAGCCAGGGACTAGCCTACAATGAGCAGTTCTTC. This codes for CASSQGLAYNEQFF. This sequence joins TRBV11-3 and TRBJ2-1; 8 bases are shared with TRBD2. Germline assignment: CDR1 SGHNT and CDR2 YENEEA. This CDR3 is built from 14 residues. The V gene end was trimmed by 5 bases and the J gene end by 2 bases; junction bases not matched to a gene: 2.

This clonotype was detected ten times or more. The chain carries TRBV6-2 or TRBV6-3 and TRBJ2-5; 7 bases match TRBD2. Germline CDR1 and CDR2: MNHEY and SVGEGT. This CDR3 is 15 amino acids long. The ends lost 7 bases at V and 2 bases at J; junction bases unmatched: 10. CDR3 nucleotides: TGTGCCAGCAACCCGGAAGCGGGACTGCAAGAGACCCAGTACTTC. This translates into CASNPEAGLQETQYF.

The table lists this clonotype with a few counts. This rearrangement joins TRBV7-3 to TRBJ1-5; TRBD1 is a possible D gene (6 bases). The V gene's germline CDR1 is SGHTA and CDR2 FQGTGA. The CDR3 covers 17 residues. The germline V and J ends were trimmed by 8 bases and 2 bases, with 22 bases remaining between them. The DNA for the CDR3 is TGTGCCAGCTCACCACCGGGCCTGGGGGCTGGCAATCAGCCCCAGCATTTT. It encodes CASSPPGLGAGNQPQHF.

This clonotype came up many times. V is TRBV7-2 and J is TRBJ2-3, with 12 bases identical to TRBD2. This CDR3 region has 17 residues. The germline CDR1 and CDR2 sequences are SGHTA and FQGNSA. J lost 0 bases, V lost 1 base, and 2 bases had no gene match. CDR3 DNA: TGTGCCAGCAGCTTAGTGGGGACTAGCGGGAGCACAGATACGCAGTATTTT. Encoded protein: CASSLVGTSGSTDTQYF.